One sample yielded the 3 T cell receptor beta chains listed below, sequenced in a study of OX40 agonist ivuxolimab in advanced cancers. Sequencing used immunoSEQ multiplex PCR; TCRdb keeps in-frame clones, though not all of them. This table has around 56,000 clones, around 79% appearing once. The specimen was CD4+ or CD8+ T cells sorted from blood, collected in a trial of the OX40 agonist ivuxolimab. Source of these receptors: an adult with an advanced solid tumor such as melanoma, head and neck, liver or kidney cancer.

In its sample, this clone is medium-sized (0.01 to 0.1%). The rearrangement links TRBV5-1 to TRBJ1-4; D remains unclear. CDR3 size: 16 residues. The germline CDR1 and CDR2 sequences are SGHRS and YFSETQ. The V gene lost 3 bases and the J gene lost 0 bases, with 12 bases spanning the gap. The CDR3 DNA reads TGCGCCAGCAGCTCGGGAGACAAATCAACTAATGAAAAACTGTTTTTT. Amino acid sequence: CASSSGDKSTNEKLFF. Together with reference TRBV5-1 and TRBJ1-4, the CDR3 gives the full variable domain: KAGVTQTPRYLIKTRGQQVTLSCSPISGHRSVSWYQQTPGQGLQFLFEYFSETQRNKGNFPGRFSGRQFSNSRSEMNVSTLELGDSALYLCASSSGDKSTNEKLFFGSGTQLSVL.

This clone has more than one count but fewer than ten. The V gene is TRBV28, the J gene TRBJ1-3; D is perhaps TRBD1 (6 bases). Between the trimmed V and J ends, which lost 4 bases and 0 bases, there was a span of 10 bases. This CDR3 has 15 residues. Germline V gene lookup returns CDR1 MDHEN and CDR2 SYDVKM. CDR3 nucleotides: TGTGCCAGCAGTTGGGGGGCTAACTCTGGAAACACCATATATTTT. Its protein is CASSWGANSGNTIYF. The full variable domain, in which reference TRBV28 and TRBJ1-3 provide the parts outside the CDR3, is DVKVTQSSRYLVKRTGEKVFLECVQDMDHENMFWYRQDPGLGLRLIYFSYDVKMKEKGDIPEGYSVSREKKERFSLILESASTNQTSMYLCASSWGANSGNTIYFGEGSWLTVV.

This chain connects TRBV28 to TRBJ2-7, with 11 positions matching TRBD2. In germline, CDR1 is MDHEN, CDR2 SYDVKM. This CDR3 comprises 15 residues. Trimming removed 6 bases from V and 1 base from J; junction bases left unmatched: 5. CDR3 DNA: TGTGCCAGCAGAACTACTAGCGGGAGTTCCTACGAGCAGTACTTC. As protein: CASRTTSGSSYEQYF.